This T cell receptor (beta chain) was obtained from a study of cytomegalovirus exposure and HLA in healthy donors. Study-level findings and limits: Most TCR sequences were uncommon, yet certain public TCRs appeared in many donors. The investigators catalogued 150 to 200 TCR beta chains as cytomegalovirus-associated.

In the case of this clone: Its cognate antigen is unknown.

Primers for the PCR totalled 60 Vbeta and 13 Jbeta. Assay used: immunoSEQ multiplex PCR; TCRdb lists only in-frame clones, some missing. The sample records around 250,000 clones, around 90% being singletons. The germline CDR1 and CDR2 sequences are SGHNT and YYREEE (reference sequence). The V segment lost 0 bases and the J segment 3 bases; nucleotides outside the gene matches: 6. The CDR3 runs to 16 residues. The chain combines TRBV5-4 with TRBJ2-7; 10 bases fit TRBD1. What was sequenced was PBMCs. This TCR was recovered from a girl aged 2 to 9 in good health and CMV-seronegative. The CDR3 sequence is CASSLARGTGVYEQYF. The CDR3 region has the DNA TGTGCCAGCAGCTTGGCCAGAGGGACAGGGGTCTACGAGCAGTACTTC.